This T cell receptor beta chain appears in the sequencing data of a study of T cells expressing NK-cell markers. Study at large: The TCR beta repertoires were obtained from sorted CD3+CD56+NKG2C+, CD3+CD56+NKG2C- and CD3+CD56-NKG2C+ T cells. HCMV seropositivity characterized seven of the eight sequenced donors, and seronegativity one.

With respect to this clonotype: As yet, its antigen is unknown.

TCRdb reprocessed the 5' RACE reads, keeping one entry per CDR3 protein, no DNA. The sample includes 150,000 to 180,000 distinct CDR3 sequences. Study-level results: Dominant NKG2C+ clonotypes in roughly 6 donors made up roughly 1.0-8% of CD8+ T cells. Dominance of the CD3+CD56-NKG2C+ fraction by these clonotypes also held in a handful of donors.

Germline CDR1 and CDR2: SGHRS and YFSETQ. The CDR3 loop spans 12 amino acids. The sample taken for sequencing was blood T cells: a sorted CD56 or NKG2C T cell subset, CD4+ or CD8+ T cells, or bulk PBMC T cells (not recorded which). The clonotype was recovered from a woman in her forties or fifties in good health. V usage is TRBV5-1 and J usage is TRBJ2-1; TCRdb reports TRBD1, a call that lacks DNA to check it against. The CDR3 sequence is CASSLGADEQFF.